The source of this T cell receptor beta chain is a study of cytomegalovirus exposure and HLA in healthy donors. Study-wide findings and caveats: Within the approximately 130 validation repertoires, first-cohort TCR clusters tended to co-occur, according to a later analysis. The study labeled 180 or so TCR beta chains cytomegalovirus-associated. In vitro assays verified that a few CMV-associated chains recognized CMV antigens specifically.

Trimming took 7 bases from V and 3 from J; bases not matched to a gene: 3. The CDR3 has 12 amino acids. CDR1 SQVTM and CDR2 ANQGSEA come from the germline V gene. Concerning this clone itself: The antigen is not known.

Profiled with immunoSEQ multiplex PCR; TCRdb holds only in-frame clones, not every one. The table shows about 65,000 clones, with roughly 94% occurring only once. This sequence originates from a man in his late teens or twenties in good health and CMV-seropositive. The specimen was PBMCs. The genes are TRBV29-1 and TRBJ1-2; TRBD1 aligns across 9 bases. CDR3 coding DNA: TGCAGCGCGGACAGGGGAGACTATGGCTACACCTTC. Its translation: CSADRGDYGYTF.